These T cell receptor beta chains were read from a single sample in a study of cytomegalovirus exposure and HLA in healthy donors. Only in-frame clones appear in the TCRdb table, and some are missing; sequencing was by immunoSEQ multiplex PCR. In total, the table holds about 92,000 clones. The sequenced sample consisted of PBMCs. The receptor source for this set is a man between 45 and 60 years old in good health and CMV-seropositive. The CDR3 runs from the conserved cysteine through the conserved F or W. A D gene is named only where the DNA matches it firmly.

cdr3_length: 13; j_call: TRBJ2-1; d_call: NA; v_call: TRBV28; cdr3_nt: TGTGCCAGCGGGATCGGGGATTACAATGAGCAGTTCTTC; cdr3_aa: CASGIGDYNEQFF
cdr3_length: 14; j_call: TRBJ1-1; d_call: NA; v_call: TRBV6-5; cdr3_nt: TGTGCCAGCAGTTACGGCGGGGGGGTCGCTGAAGCTTTCTTT; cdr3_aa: CASSYGGGVAEAFF
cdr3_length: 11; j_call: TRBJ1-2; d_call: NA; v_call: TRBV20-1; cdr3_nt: TGCAGTGCGCAAGAACCGGGTAGCTACACCTTC; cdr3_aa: CSAQEPGSYTF
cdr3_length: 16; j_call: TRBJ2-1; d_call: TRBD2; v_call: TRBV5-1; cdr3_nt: TGCGCCAGCAGCTGGAGAAGCGGGAGATCCCACAATGAGCAGTTCTTC; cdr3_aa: CASSWRSGRSHNEQFF
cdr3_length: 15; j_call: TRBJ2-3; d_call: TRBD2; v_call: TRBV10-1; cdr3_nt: TGCGCCAGCAGTGAGATGGCGGGAGGGAAAGATACGCAGTATTTT; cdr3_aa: CASSEMAGGKDTQYF
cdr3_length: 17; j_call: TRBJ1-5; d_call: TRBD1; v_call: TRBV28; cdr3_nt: TGTGCCAGCAGTTTATTCTGGGGACAGGGTCGAAATCAGCCCCAGCATTTT; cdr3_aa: CASSLFWGQGRNQPQHF
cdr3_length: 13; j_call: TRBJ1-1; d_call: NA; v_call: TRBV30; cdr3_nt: TGTGCCTGGAGTGTACGAGTGAACACTGAAGCTTTCTTT; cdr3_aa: CAWSVRVNTEAFF
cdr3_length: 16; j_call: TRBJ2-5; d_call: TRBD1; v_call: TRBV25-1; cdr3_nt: TGTGCCAGCAGTGGACAGGGGGCTTTCGTCCAAGAGACCCAGTACTTC; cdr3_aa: CASSGQGAFVQETQYF
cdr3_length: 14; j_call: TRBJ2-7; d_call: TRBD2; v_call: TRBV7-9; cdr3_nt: TGTGCCAGCAGCTTACTAGCGGGCTTATACGAGCAGTACTTC; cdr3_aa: CASSLLAGLYEQYF
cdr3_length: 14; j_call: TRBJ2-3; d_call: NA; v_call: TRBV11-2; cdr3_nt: TGTGCCAGCAGCTTAACAGGGCCTCCAGATACGCAGTATTTT; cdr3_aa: CASSLTGPPDTQYF
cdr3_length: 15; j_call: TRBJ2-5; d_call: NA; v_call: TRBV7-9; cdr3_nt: TGTGCCAGCAGCTTAGGGACAGGAGGGCAAGAGACCCAGTACTTC; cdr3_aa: CASSLGTGGQETQYF
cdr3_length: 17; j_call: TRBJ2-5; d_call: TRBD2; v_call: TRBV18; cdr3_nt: TGTGCCAGCTCACCACTTCGGACTAGCGGAGTCCAAGAGACCCAGTACTTC; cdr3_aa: CASSPLRTSGVQETQYF
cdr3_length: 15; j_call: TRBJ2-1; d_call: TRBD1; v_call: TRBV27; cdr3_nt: TGTGCCAGCAGCAGAGGGACAGGGGTGGGCAATGAGCAGTTCTTC; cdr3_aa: CASSRGTGVGNEQFF
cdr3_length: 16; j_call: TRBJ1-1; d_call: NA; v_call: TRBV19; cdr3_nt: TGTGCCAGTAGTATATCTCTGGCGGCGGCCAAGTCTGAAGCTTTCTTT; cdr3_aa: CASSISLAAAKSEAFF
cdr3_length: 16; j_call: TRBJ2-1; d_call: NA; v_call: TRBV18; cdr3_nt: TGTGCCAGCTCACCTCAATTAGGGACAAGGAGCAATGAGCAGTTCTTC; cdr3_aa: CASSPQLGTRSNEQFF
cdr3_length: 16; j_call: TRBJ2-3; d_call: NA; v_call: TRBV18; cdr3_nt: TGTGCCAGCTCACCGACAGGGAGGCCCATCACAGATACGCAGTATTTT; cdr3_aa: CASSPTGRPITDTQYF
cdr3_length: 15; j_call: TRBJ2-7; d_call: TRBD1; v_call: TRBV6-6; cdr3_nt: TGTGCCAGCAGTGCCCGGGACAGGGGTATCCACGAGCAGTACTTC; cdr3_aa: CASSARDRGIHEQYF
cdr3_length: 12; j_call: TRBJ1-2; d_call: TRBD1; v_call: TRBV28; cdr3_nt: TGTGCCAGCGGACAGGCGAACTATGGCTACACCTTC; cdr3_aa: CASGQANYGYTF
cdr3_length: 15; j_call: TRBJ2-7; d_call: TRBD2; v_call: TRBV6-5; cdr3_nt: TGTGCCAGCAGCCCGACTAGCGGGAACCCCTACGAGCAGTACTTC; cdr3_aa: CASSPTSGNPYEQYF
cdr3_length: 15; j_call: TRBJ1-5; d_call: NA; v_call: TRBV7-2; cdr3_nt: TGTGCCAGCAGCCCCAGAGGAGCGGGGTGGCAGCCCCAGCATTTT; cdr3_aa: CASSPRGAGWQPQHF
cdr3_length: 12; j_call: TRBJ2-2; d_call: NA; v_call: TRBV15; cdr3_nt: TGTGCCACCAGCAAGGCGGGAGGGGAGCTGTTTTTT; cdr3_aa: CATSKAGGELFF
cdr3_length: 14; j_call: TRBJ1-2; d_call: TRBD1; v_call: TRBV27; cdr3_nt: TGTGCCAGCAGTTTATCGGGACAGGGGGCCGGCTACACCTTC; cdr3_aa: CASSLSGQGAGYTF
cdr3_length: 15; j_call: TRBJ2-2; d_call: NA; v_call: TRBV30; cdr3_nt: TGTGCCTGGTATCCGCGGGGGCGCGGGACCGGGGAGCTGTTTTTT; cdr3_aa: CAWYPRGRGTGELFF
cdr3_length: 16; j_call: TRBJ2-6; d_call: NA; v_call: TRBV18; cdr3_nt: TGTGCCAGCTCACCCACCAGGGCCACTGGGGCCAACGTCCTGACTTTC; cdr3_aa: CASSPTRATGANVLTF
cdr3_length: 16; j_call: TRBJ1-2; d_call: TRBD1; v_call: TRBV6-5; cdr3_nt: TGTGCCAGCAGTTACTCAAGCGGACAGGGCGTCTATGGCTACACCTTC; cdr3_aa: CASSYSSGQGVYGYTF
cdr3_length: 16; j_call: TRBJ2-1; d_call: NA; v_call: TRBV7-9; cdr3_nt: TGTGCCAGCAGCCACCGGGAAGGGAGCTCCTACAATGAGCAGTTCTTC; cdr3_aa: CASSHREGSSYNEQFF
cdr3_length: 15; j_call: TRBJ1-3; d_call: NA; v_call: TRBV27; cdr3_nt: TGTGCCAGCAGTTTAGCCCACGGGGTCGGAAACACCATATATTTT; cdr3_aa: CASSLAHGVGNTIYF
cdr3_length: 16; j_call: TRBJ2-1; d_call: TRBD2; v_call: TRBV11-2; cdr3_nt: TGTGCCAGCAGCCCACCGGGACTAGCGGATTACAATGAGCAGTTCTTC; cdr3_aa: CASSPPGLADYNEQFF
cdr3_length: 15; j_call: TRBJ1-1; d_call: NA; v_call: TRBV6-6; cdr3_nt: TGTGCCAGCAGTTACCCCACAGGCTTGAACACTGAAGCTTTCTTT; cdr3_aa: CASSYPTGLNTEAFF
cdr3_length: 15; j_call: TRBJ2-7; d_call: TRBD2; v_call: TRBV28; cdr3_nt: TGTGCCAGCAGACCTCAAGCGGGATCAACCCACGAGCAGTACTTC; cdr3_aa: CASRPQAGSTHEQYF
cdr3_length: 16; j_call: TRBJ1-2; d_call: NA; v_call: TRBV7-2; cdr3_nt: TGTGCCAGCAGCTTAGGAGGGGGAGCCCCTAACTATGGCTACACCTTC; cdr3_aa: CASSLGGGAPNYGYTF
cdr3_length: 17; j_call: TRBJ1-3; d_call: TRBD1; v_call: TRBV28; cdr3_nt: TGTGCCAGCAGGGGTGGACAGGCGCCTCTCTCTGGAAACACCATATATTTT; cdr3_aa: CASRGGQAPLSGNTIYF
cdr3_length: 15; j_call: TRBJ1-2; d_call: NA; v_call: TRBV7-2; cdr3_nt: TGTGCCAGCAGCCCCGAGGGGGGGCTTTCGATGTGGGACACCTTC; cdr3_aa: CASSPEGGLSMWDTF
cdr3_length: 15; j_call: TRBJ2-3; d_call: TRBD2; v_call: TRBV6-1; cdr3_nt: TGTGCCAGCAGGCCTTGGACTAGCAGCACAGATACGCAGTATTTT; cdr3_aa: CASRPWTSSTDTQYF
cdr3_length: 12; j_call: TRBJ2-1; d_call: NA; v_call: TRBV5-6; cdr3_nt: TGTGCCAGCAGGCGACAGAGCGTAAAGCAGTTCTTC; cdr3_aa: CASRRQSVKQFF
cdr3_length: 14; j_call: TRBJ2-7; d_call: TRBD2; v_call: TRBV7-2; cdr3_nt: TGTGCCAGCAGCTTCAGCGGGAGCTCCTACGAGCAGTACTTC; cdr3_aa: CASSFSGSSYEQYF